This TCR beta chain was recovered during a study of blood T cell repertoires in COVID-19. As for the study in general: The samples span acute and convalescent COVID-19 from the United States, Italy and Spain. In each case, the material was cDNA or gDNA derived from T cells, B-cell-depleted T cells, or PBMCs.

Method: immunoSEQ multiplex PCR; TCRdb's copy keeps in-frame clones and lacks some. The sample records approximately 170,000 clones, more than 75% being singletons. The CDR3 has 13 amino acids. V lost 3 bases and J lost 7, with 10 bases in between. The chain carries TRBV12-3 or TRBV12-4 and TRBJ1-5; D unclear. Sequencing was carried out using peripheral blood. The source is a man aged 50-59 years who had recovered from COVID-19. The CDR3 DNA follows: TGTGCCAGCAGTTTCGGTCAGGCCCAGCCCCAGCATTTT. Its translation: CASSFGQAQPQHF.